This T cell receptor (beta chain) was captured by sequencing in a study of technical replicates of blood from several donors. Here immunoSEQ multiplex PCR was the method, and the copy in TCRdb shows in-frame clones only, minus some. The sample holds 64,000 or so clones, approximately 84% seen once. CDR1 is SGDLS, CDR2 YYNGEE, per germline. V gave up 4 bases and J gave up 4 bases, with 14 bases separating them. This CDR3 has 14 residues. This clone was seen just once. The material sequenced was PBMCs. The sequence was collected from a human donor in good health. Some clones in this sample may be carry-over from other donors' samples. The V gene is TRBV9, the J gene TRBJ2-5, with D uncertain. The CDR3 region has the DNA TGTGCCAGCAGCCCCAGGCCGGCCAGAGAGACCCAGTACTTC. Amino acids: CASSPRPARETQYF.